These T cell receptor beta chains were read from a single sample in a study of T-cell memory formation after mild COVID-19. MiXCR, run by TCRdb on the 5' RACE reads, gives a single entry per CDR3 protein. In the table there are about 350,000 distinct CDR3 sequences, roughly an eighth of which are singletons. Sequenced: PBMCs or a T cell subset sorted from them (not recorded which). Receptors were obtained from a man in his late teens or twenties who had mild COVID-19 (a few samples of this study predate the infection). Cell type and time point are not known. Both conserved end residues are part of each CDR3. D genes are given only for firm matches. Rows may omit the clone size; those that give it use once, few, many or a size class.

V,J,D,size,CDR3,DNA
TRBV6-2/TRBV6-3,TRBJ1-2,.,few,CASSGPINYGYTF,TGTGCCAGCAGCGGCCCGATTAACTATGGCTACACCTTC
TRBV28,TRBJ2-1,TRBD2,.,CASSLVTGGYNEQFF,TGTGCCAGCAGTCTCGTGACGGGGGGATATAATGAGCAGTTCTTC
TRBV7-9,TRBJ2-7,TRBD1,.,CASSSYRGRTPFYEQYF,TGTGCCAGCAGCTCTTACAGGGGGCGAACCCCCTTCTACGAGCAGTACTTC
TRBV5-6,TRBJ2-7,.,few,CASSRAGVRPSYEQYF,TGTGCCAGCAGCCGTGCTGGTGTACGGCCCTCCTACGAGCAGTACTTC
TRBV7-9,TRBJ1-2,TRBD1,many,CASSLNRGRTNYGYTF,TGTGCCAGCAGCTTAAACAGGGGGCGAACTAACTATGGCTACACCTTC
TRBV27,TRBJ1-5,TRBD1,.,CASSLRQGQQPQHF,TGTGCCAGCAGTCTACGACAGGGTCAACAGCCCCAGCATTTT
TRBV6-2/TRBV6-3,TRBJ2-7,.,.,CASSFLTLLSYEQYF,TGTGCCAGCAGTTTCTTAACCCTTCTCTCCTACGAGCAGTACTTC
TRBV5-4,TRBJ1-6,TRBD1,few,CASSVGWDRGSPLHF,TGTGCCAGCAGCGTTGGGTGGGACAGGGGTTCACCCCTCCACTTT
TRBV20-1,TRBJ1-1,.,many,CSATQWASQTMNTEAFF,TGCAGTGCGACCCAATGGGCCAGCCAAACCATGAACACTGAAGCTTTCTTT
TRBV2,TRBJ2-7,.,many,CASSLTENYEQYF,TGTGCCAGCAGTCTTACCGAAAACTACGAGCAGTACTTC
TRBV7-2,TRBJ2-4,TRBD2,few,CASSLLAGGLATKNIQYF,TGTGCCAGCAGCTTACTAGCGGGGGGCTTGGCCACCAAAAACATTCAGTACTTC
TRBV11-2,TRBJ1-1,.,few,CASSFVQGLNTEAFF,TGTGCCAGCAGCTTTGTTCAAGGGTTGAACACTGAAGCTTTCTTT
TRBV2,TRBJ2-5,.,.,CASKTHQETQYF,TGTGCCAGCAAGACCCACCAAGAGACCCAGTACTTC
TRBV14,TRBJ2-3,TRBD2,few,CASSGSATGLAPLWQYF,TGTGCCAGCAGCGGTTCGGCAACGGGACTAGCACCTCTTTGGCAGTATTTT
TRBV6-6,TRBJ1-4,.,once,CASSYIQWGNEKLFF,TGTGCCAGCAGTTATATCCAGTGGGGTAATGAAAAACTGTTTTTT
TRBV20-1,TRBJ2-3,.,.,CSALPGRGPRVDTQYF,TGCAGTGCTCTTCCTGGACGGGGGCCCCGGGTAGATACGCAGTATTTT
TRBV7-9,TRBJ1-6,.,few,CASSPGRPATSPLHF,TGTGCCAGCAGCCCTGGCCGTCCCGCCACTTCACCCCTCCACTTT
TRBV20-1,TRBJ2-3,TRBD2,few,CSARLAGATDTQYF,TGCAGTGCCAGACTAGCGGGGGCCACAGATACGCAGTATTTT
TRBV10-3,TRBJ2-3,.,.,CAIRGPDTQYF,TGTGCCATCAGAGGGCCAGATACGCAGTATTTT
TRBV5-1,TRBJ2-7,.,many,CASSFEWPGAYEQYF,TGCGCCAGCAGCTTCGAGTGGCCAGGAGCCTACGAGCAGTACTTC
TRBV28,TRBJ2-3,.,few,CASSGTTTQYF,TGTGCCAGCAGTGGGACCACCACGCAGTATTTT
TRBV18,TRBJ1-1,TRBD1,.,CASSPADRGRTEAFF,TGTGCCAGCTCACCAGCGGACAGGGGGCGAACTGAAGCTTTCTTT
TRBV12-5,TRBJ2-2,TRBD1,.,CASEETAGGSTGELFF,TGTGCTAGTGAAGAAACTGCAGGGGGCTCTACCGGGGAGCTGTTTTTT
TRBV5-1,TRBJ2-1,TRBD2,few,CASSLDGLAGGSYNEQFF,TGCGCCAGCAGCTTGGACGGACTAGCGGGGGGCTCCTACAATGAGCAGTTCTTC
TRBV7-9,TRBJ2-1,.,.,CASSLAASYNEQFF,TGTGCCAGCAGCTTGGCGGCCTCCTACAATGAGCAGTTCTTC
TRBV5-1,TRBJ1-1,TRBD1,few,CASSLGQGWTEAFF,TGCGCCAGCAGCCTGGGACAGGGGTGGACTGAAGCTTTCTTT
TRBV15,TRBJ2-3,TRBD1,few,CATSRDAGGDTQYF,TGTGCCACCAGCAGAGATGCAGGGGGAGATACGCAGTATTTT
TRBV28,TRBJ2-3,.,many,CASMRVTQYF,TGTGCCAGCATGAGAGTTACGCAGTATTTT
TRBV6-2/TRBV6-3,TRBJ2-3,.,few,CASSYSIGPRRGTQYF,TGTGCCAGCAGTTACTCGATTGGACCGAGAAGGGGTACGCAGTATTTT
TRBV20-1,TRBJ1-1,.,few,CSAREDMNTEAFF,TGCAGTGCCAGGGAGGATATGAACACTGAAGCTTTCTTT
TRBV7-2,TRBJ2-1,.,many,CASSMWGGAVNEQFF,TGTGCCAGCAGCATGTGGGGGGGGGCCGTCAATGAGCAGTTCTTC
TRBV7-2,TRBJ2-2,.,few,CASSPTFTTGELFF,TGTGCCAGCAGCCCGACATTTACCACCGGGGAGCTGTTTTTT
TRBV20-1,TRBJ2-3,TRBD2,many,CSADGAGGTDTQYF,TGCAGTGCTGACGGAGCGGGGGGCACAGATACGCAGTATTTT
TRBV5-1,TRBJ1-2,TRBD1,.,CASSQPGTAASYGYTF,TGCGCCAGCAGCCAACCCGGGACAGCGGCCAGCTATGGCTACACCTTC